This T cell receptor (beta chain) was retrieved from a study of blood T cell repertoires in COVID-19. This clone was seen only a few times. Some clones are missing from TCRdb's copy, which holds only in-frame ones; the method was immunoSEQ multiplex PCR. Of tens of thousands of clones in the sample, 78% were seen once. In germline, CDR1 is MGHRA, CDR2 YSYEKL. The CDR3 contains 15 residues. The trim removed 4 bases at V and 7 bases at J, leaving 7 bases unmatched. The TCR comes from a man aged 70-80 years with COVID-19, enrolled during active disease. Sequencing was done on a sample of peripheral blood. The chain couples TRBV4-1 to TRBJ1-4, with 9 bases that match TRBD1. This chain's CDR3 is CASSPTGTGLEKLFF. In nucleotides, the CDR3 is TGCGCCAGCAGCCCCACCGGGACAGGGCTTGAAAAACTGTTTTTT.